The source of this TCR beta chain is a study of radiotherapy plus CTLA-4 blockade in lung cancer. Some clones are missing from TCRdb's copy, which holds only in-frame ones; the method was immunoSEQ multiplex PCR. The table lists approximately 45,000 clones, almost 65% of them singletons. There are a few counts of this clone. The CDR3 has 12 residues. Germline CDR1 MNHEY, CDR2 SVGAGI. Trimming removed 10 bases at V and 1 base at J, with 8 bases between. The chain employs TRBV6-5 and TRBJ1-5; a weak D match, TRBD1 (6 bases). This receptor was identified in a human donor with non-small cell lung cancer who had a partial response to radiotherapy plus ipilimumab. This material consisted of peripheral blood, taken from a patient treated with radiotherapy plus ipilimumab. The DNA for the CDR3 is TGTGCCACACAGGGAAGCAATCAGCCCCAGCATTTT. This gives the protein CATQGSNQPQHF.